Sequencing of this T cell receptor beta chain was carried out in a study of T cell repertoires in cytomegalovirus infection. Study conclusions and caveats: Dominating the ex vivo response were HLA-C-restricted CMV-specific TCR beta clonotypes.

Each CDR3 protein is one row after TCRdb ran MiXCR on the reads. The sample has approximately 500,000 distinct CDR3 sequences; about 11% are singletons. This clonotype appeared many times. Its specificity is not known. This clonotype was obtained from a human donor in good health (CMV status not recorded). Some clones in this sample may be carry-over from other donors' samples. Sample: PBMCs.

CDR3 residues: CASSRSLGQYF. The CDR3 DNA is TGTGCCAGCAGCAGGTCGCTGGGCCAGTACTTC. The V gene is TRBV7-9, the J gene TRBJ2-5, with D unresolved. Trimming left V 5 bases short and J 10 bases short, with 11 bases between. Germline V gives CDR1 SEHNR, CDR2 FQNEAQ (reference sequence). The CDR3 extends over 11 amino acids.